The entry below gives a single TCR beta chain sequence along with its context. Its antigen is undetermined. Assay used: immunoSEQ multiplex PCR; TCRdb lists only in-frame clones, some missing. The sample comprises roughly 99,000 clones, roughly 90% of which are singletons, and around 6.7% rests with the top ten. This record belongs to a study of T cell responses to AZD1222 COVID-19 vaccine. General study results and limits: Only a handful of AZD1222 recipients, six or seven in all, had baseline seropositivity.

Germline assignment: CDR1 LNHDA and CDR2 SQIVND (reference sequence). Trimming pared 3 bases from V and 12 bases from J, leaving 8 bases between. CDR3 size: 11 residues. The sample consisted of peripheral blood, taken on day 0 of AZD1222 vaccination. This TCR was recovered from an adult in good health. The genes are TRBV19 and TRBJ1-4; D not resolved. CDR3 protein: CASSIRAELFF. The CDR3 nucleotides read TGTGCCAGTAGTATTCGCGCAGAACTGTTTTTT.